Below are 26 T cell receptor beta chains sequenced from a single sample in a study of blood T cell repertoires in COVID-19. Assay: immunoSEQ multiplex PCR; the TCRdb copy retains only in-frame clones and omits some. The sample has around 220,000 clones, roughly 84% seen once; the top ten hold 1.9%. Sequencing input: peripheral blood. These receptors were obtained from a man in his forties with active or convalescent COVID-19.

The CDR3 DNA is TGTGCCAGCAGTGAACGTTTGGCCACAGGAGGCTACACCTTC. Translating it yields CASSERLATGGYTF. The J gene is TRBJ1-2, the V gene TRBV6-1; maybe TRBD1 (5 bases). V lost 2 bases and J 8 bases, leaving 15 bases between the germline ends. CDR3 length: 14 amino acids. The germline CDR1 and CDR2 sequences are MNHNS and SASEGT.

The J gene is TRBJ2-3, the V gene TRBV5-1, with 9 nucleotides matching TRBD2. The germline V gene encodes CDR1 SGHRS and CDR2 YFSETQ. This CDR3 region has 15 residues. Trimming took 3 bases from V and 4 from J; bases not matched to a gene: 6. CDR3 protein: CASSYASGAPDTQYF. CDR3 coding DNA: TGCGCCAGCAGCTACGCTAGCGGGGCCCCAGATACGCAGTATTTT.

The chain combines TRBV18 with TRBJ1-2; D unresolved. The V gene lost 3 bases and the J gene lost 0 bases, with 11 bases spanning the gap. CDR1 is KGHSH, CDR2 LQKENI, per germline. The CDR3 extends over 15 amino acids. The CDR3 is CASSPSEGSNYGYTF. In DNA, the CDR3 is TGTGCCAGCTCACCCTCGGAGGGCTCTAACTATGGCTACACCTTC.

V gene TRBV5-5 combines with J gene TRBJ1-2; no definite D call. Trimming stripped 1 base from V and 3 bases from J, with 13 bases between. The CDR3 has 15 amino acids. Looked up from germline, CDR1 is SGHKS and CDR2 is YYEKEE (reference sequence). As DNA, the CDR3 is TGTGCCAGCAGCTTGTGGACCGACGGGGACTATGGCTACACCTTC. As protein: CASSLWTDGDYGYTF.

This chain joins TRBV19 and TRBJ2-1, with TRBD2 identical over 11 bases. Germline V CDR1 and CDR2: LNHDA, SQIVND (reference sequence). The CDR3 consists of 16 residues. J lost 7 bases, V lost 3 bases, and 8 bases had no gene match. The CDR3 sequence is CASSIYVAGGRNEQFF. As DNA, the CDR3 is TGTGCCAGTAGTATTTATGTAGCGGGAGGGAGGAATGAGCAGTTCTTC. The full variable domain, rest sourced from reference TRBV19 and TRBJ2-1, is DGGITQSPKYLFRKEGQNVTLSCEQNLNHDAMYWYRQDPGQGLRLIYYSQIVNDFQKGDIAEGYSVSREKKESFPLTVTSAQKNPTAFYLCASSIYVAGGRNEQFFGPGTRLTVL.

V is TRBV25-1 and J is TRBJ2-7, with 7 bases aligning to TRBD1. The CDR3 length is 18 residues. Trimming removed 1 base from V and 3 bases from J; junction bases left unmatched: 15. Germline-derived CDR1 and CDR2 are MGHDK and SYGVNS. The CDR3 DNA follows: TGTGCCAGCAGTGAATCCACTTTATCGGGACAGCTCCTCTACGAGCAGTACTTC. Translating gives CASSESTLSGQLLYEQYF.

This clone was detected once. DNA of the CDR3: TGTGCCAGCAGCCCTTTTAGCACAGATACGCAGTATTTT. Its translation: CASSPFSTDTQYF. The chain has TRBV12-3 or TRBV12-4 and TRBJ2-3; D not certain. Trimming cost V 6 bases and J 0 bases, with 7 bases left between them. The CDR3 contains 13 residues.

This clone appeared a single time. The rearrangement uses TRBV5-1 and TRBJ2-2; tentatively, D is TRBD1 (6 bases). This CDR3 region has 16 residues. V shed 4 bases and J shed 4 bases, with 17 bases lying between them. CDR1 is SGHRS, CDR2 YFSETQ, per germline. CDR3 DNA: TGCGCCAGCAGCACCCGGACGTGGGGGCCCACCGGGGAGCTGTTTTTT. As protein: CASSTRTWGPTGELFF.

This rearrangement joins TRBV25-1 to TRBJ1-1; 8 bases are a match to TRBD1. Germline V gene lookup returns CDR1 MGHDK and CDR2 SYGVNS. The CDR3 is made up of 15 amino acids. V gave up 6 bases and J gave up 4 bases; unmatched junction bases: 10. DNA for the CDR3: TGTGCCAGCAGGGATAGGACAGGGAGGGGCACTGAAGCTTTCTTT. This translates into CASRDRTGRGTEAFF.

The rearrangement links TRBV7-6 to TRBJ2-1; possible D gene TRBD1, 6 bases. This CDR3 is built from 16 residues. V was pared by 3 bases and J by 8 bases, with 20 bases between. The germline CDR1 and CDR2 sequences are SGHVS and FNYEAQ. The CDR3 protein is CASSLESRGYDDEQFF. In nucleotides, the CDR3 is TGTGCCAGCAGCTTGGAATCCAGGGGTTACGATGATGAGCAGTTCTTC.

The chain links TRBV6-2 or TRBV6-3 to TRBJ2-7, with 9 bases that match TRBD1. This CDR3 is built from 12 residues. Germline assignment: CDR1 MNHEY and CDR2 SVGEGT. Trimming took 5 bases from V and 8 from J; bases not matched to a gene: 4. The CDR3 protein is CASSEDRGQQYF. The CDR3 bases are TGTGCCAGCAGTGAGGACAGGGGCCAGCAGTACTTC.

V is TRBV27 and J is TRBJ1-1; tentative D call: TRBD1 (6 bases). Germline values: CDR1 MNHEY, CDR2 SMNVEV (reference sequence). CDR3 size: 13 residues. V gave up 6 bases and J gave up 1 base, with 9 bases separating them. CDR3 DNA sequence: TGTGCCAGCAGGCAGGACAGGAACACTGAAGCTTTCTTT. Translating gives CASRQDRNTEAFF.

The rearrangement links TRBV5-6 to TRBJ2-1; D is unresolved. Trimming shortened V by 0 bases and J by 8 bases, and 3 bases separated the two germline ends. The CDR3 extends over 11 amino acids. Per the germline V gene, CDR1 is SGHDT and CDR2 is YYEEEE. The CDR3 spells CASSLADEQFF. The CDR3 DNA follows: TGTGCCAGCAGCTTGGCTGATGAGCAGTTCTTC.

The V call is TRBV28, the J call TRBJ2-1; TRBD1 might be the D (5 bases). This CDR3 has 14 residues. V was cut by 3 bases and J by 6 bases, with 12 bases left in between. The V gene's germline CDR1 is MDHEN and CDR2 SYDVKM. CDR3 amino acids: CASSFSWQGNEQFF. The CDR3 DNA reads TGTGCCAGCAGTTTTAGTTGGCAGGGCAATGAGCAGTTCTTC.

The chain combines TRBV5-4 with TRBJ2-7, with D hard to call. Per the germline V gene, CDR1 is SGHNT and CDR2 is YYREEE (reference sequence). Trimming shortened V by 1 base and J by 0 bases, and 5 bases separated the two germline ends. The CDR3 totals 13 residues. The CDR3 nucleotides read TGTGCCAGCAGCTTGACAAGCTCCTACGAGCAGTACTTC. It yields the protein CASSLTSSYEQYF.

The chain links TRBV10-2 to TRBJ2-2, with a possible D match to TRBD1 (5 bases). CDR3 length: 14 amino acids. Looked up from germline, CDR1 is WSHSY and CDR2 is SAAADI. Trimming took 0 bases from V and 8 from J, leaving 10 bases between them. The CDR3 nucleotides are TGCGCCAGCAGTGAGTCTAGGGGATCGGGGGAGCTGTTTTTT. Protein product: CASSESRGSGELFF.

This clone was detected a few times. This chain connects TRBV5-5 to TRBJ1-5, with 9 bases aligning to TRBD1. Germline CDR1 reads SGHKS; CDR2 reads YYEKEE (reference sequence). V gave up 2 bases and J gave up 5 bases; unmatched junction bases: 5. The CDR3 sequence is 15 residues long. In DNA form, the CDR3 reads TGTGCCAGCAGCTTAGACAGGGGGTTTTATCAGCCCCAGCATTTT. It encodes CASSLDRGFYQPQHF.

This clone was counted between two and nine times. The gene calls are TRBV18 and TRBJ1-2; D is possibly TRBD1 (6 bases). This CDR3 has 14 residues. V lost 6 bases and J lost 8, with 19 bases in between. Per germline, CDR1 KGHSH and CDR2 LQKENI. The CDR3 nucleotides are TGTGCCAGCTCGAACCGACAGGCTCAGCAGGGCTACACCTTC. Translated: CASSNRQAQQGYTF.

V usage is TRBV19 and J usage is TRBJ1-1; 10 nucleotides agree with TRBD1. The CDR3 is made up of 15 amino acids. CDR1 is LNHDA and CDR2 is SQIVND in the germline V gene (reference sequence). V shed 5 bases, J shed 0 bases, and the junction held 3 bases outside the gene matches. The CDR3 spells CASSGTGAMNTEAFF. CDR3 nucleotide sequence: TGTGCCAGTAGTGGGACAGGGGCCATGAACACTGAAGCTTTCTTT.

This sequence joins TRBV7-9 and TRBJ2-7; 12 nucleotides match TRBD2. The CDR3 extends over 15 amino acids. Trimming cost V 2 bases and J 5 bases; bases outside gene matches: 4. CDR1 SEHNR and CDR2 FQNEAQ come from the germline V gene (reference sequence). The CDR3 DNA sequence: TGTGCCAGCAGCTTATCCACTAGCGGGAGGAACGAGCAGTACTTC. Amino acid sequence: CASSLSTSGRNEQYF.

CDR3 protein: CASSMVGGNEQFF. The CDR3 nucleotides read TGTGCCAGTAGTATGGTAGGGGGAAATGAGCAGTTCTTC. This sequence joins TRBV19 and TRBJ2-1; tentatively, D is TRBD1 (6 bases). This CDR3 is built from 13 residues. V was pared by 3 bases and J by 7 bases, with 10 bases between. Germline V gene lookup returns CDR1 LNHDA and CDR2 SQIVND (reference sequence).

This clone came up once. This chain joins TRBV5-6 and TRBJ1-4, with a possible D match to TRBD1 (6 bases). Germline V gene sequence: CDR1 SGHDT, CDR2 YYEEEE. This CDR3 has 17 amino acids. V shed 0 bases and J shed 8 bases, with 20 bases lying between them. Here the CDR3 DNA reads TGTGCCAGCAGCTTGGAAGTCACCGGGACACTACAGGAAAAACTGTTTTTT. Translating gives CASSLEVTGTLQEKLFF.

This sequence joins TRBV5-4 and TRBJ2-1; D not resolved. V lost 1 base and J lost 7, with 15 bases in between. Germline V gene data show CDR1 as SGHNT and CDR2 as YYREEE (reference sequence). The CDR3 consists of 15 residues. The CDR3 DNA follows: TGTGCCAGCAGCTTGTCTCAGGATAGGTTGAATGAGCAGTTCTTC. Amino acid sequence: CASSLSQDRLNEQFF. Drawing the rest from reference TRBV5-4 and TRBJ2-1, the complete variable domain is ETGVTQSPTHLIKTRGQQVTLRCSSQSGHNTVSWYQQALGQGPQFIFQYYREEENGRGNFPPRFSGLQFPNYSSELNVNALELDDSALYLCASSLSQDRLNEQFFGPGTRLTVL.

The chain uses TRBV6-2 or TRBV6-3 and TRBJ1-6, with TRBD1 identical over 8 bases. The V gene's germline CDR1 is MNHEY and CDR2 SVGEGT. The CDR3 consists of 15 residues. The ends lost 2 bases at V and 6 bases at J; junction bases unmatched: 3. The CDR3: CASSYGQGLNSPLHF. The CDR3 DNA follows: TGTGCCAGCAGTTACGGACAGGGACTTAATTCACCCCTCCACTTT.

The CDR3 DNA is TGCGCCAGCCATACTAGCGGCACAGATACGCAGTATTTT. Protein: CASHTSGTDTQYF. This chain joins TRBV5-1 and TRBJ2-3, with 7 bases fitting TRBD2. The CDR3 is 13 amino acids. Unmatched junction bases numbered 3, after V lost 7 bases and J lost 1 base. Germline V gives CDR1 SGHRS, CDR2 YFSETQ.

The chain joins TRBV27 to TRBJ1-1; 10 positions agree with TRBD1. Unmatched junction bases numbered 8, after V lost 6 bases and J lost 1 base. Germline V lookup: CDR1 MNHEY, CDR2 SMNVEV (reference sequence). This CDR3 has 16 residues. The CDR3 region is CASSLLGTGANTEAFF. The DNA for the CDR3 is TGTGCCAGCAGCTTACTCGGGACAGGGGCGAACACTGAAGCTTTCTTT.